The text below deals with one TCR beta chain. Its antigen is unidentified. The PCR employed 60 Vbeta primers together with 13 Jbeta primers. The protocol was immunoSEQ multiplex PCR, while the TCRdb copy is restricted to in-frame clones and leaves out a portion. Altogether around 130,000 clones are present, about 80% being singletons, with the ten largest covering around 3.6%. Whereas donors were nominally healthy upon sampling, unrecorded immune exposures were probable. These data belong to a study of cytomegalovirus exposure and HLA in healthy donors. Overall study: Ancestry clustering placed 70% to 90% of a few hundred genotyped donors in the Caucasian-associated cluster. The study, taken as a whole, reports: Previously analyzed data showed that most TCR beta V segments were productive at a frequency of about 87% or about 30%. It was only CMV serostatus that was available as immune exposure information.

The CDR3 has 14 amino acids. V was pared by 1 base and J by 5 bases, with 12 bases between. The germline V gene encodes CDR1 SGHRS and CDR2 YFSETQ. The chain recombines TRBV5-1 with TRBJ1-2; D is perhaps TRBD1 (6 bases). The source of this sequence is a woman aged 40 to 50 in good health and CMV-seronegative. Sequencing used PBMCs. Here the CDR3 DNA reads TGCGCCAGCAGCTTGAGGACAGTAGAATATGGCTACACCTTC. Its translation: CASSLRTVEYGYTF.